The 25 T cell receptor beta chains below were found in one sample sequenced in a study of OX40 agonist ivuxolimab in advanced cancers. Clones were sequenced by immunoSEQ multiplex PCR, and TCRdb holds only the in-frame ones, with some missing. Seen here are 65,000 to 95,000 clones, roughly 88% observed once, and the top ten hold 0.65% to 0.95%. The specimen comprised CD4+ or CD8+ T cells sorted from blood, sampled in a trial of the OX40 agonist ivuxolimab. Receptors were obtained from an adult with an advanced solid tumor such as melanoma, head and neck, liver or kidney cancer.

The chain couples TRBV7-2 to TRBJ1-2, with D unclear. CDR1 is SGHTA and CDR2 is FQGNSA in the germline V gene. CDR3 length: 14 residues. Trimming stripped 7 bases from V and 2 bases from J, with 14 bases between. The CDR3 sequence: CASTREDTNYGYTF. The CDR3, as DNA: TGTGCCAGCACCCGAGAAGACACCAACTATGGCTACACCTTC.

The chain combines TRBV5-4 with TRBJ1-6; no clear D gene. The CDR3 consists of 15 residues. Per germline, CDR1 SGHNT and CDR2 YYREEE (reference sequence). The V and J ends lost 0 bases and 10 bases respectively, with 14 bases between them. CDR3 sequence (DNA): TGTGCCAGCAGCTTGGCCGTCGGCCCGCAGTCACCCCTCCACTTT. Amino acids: CASSLAVGPQSPLHF.

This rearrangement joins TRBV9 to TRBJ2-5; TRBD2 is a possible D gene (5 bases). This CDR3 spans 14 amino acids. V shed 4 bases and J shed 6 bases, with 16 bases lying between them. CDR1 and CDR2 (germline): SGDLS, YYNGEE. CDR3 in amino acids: CASSQFERAQTQYF. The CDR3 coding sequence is TGTGCCAGCAGCCAATTCGAGAGGGCACAGACCCAGTACTTC.

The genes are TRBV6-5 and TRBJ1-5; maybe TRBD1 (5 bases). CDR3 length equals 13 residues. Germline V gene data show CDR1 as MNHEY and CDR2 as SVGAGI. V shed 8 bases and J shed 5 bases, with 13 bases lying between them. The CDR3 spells CASAQGGDQPQHF. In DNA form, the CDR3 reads TGTGCCAGCGCTCAGGGAGGGGATCAGCCCCAGCATTTT.

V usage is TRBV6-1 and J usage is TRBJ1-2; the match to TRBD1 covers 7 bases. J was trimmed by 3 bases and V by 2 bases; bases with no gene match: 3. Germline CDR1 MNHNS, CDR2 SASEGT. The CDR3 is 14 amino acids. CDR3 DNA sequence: TGTGCCAGCAGTGAACCGGGACAGTACTATGGCTACACCTTC. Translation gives CASSEPGQYYGYTF.

DNA for the CDR3: TGTGCCTGGAGTCTGGGGACCTACGAGCAGTACTTC. Its translation: CAWSLGTYEQYF. The V and J genes are TRBV30 and TRBJ2-7; no clear D gene. Trimming took off 2 bases at V and 2 bases at J, with 7 bases between the two ends. Germline values: CDR1 GTSNPN, CDR2 SVGIG (reference sequence). CDR3 length: 12 amino acids. Based on the CDR3 plus reference TRBV30 and TRBJ2-7, the full variable domain is SQTIHQWPATLVQPVGSPLSLECTVEGTSNPNLYWYRQAAGRGLQLLFYSVGIGQISSEVPQNLSASRPQDRQFILSSKKLLLSDSGFYLCAWSLGTYEQYFGPGTRLTVT.

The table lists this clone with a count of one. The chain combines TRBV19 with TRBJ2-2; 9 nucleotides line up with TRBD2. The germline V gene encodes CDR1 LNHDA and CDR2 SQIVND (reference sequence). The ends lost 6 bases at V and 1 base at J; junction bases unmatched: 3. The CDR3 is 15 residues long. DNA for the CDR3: TGTGCCAGTAGGAAGACTAGCGGGAACACCGGGGAGCTGTTTTTT. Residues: CASRKTSGNTGELFF. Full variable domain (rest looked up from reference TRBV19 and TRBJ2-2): DGGITQSPKYLFRKEGQNVTLSCEQNLNHDAMYWYRQDPGQGLRLIYYSQIVNDFQKGDIAEGYSVSREKKESFPLTVTSAQKNPTAFYLCASRKTSGNTGELFFGEGSRLTVL.

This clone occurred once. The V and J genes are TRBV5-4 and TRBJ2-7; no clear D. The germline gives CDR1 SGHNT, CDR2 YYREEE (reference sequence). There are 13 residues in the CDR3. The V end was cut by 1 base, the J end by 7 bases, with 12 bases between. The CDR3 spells CASSLTVMGEQYF. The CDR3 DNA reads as TGTGCCAGCAGCTTGACAGTGATGGGTGAGCAGTACTTC.

CDR3 bases: TGTGCCAGTACAGGGGTTGGGAATCAGCCCCAGCATTTT. Protein sequence: CASTGVGNQPQHF. The V call is TRBV19, the J call TRBJ1-5; tentatively, D is TRBD1 (6 bases). From germline, CDR1 is LNHDA and CDR2 SQIVND (reference sequence). The length of the CDR3 is 13 residues. Deletions cut 7 bases from V and 4 bases from J, with 11 bases between.

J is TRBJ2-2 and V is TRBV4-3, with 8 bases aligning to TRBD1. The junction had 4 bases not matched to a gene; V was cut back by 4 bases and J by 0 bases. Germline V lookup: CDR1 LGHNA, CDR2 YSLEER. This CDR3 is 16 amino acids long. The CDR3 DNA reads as TGCGCCAGCAGCCGGCAGGGACAGGCGAACACCGGGGAGCTGTTTTTT. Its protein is CASSRQGQANTGELFF.

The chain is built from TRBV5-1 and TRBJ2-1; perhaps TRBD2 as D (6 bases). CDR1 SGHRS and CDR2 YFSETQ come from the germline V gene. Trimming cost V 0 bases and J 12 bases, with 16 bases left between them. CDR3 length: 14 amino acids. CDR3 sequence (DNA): TGCGCCAGCAGCTTGGAGGTTCTCGCGGGACGGCAGTTCTTC. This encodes CASSLEVLAGRQFF.

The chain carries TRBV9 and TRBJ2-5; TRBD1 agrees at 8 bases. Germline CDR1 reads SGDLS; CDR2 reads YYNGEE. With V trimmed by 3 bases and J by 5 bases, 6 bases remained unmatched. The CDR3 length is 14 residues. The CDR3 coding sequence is TGTGCCAGCAGCGACTTGGACAGGGCGGAGACCCAGTACTTC. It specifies CASSDLDRAETQYF.

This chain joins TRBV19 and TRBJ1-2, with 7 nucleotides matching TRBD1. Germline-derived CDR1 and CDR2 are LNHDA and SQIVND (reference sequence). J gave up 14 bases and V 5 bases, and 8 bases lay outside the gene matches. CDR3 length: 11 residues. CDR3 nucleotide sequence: TGTGCCAGTAGTGTCGGGACAGCTGCTACCTTC. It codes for CASSVGTAATF. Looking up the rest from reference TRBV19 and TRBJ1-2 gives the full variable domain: DGGITQSPKYLFRKEGQNVTLSCEQNLNHDAMYWYRQDPGQGLRLIYYSQIVNDFQKGDIAEGYSVSREKKESFPLTVTSAQKNPTAFYLCASSVGTAATFGSGTRLTVV.

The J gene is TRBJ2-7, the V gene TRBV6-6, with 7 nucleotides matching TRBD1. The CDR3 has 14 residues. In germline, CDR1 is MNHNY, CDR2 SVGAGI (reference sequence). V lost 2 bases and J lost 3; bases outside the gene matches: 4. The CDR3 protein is CASSYRDRYYEQYF. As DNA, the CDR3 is TGTGCCAGCAGTTACCGGGACAGATACTACGAGCAGTACTTC.

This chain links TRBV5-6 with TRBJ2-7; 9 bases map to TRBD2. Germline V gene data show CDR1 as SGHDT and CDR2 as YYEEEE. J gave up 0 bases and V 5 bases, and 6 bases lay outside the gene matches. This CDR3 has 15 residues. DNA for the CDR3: TGTGCCAGCAGGGGAGCGGGAGGCCTCTCCTACGAGCAGTACTTC. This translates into CASRGAGGLSYEQYF.

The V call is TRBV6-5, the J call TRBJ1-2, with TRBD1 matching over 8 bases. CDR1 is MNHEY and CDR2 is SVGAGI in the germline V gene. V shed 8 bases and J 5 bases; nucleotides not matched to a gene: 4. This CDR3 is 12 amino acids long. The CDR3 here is CASYTGGYGYTF. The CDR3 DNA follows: TGTGCCAGCTACACAGGGGGATATGGCTACACCTTC.

CDR3 sequence (DNA): TGTGCCAGCGCGCGCGGGACAACCTACGAGCAGTACTTC. Protein: CASARGTTYEQYF. This chain links TRBV27 with TRBJ2-7; TRBD1 or TRBD2 may be the D gene (6 bases each). V was cut by 8 bases and J by 2 bases, with 13 bases left in between. The CDR3 contains 13 residues. Germline V gene lookup returns CDR1 MNHEY and CDR2 SMNVEV (reference sequence).

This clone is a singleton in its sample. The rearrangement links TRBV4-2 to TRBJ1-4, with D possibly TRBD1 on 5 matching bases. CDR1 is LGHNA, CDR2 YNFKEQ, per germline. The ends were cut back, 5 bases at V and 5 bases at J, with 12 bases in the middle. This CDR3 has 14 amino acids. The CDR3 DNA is TGTGCCAGCAGCGACCAGGGACGGAATGAAAAACTGTTTTTT. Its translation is CASSDQGRNEKLFF.

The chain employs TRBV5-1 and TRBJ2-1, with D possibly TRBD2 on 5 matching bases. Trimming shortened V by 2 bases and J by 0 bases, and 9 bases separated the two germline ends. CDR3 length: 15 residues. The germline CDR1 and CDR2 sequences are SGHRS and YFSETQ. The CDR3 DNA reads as TGCGCCAGCAGCTTTACGGCGGGCTCCTACAATGAGCAGTTCTTC. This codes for CASSFTAGSYNEQFF.

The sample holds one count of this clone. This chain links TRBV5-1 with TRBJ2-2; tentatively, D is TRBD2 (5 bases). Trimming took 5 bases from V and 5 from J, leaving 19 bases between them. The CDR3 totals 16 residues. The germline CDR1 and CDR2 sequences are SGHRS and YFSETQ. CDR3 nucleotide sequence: TGCGCCAGCAGTGGAACCGCCCTCGGAGGAACCGGGGAGCTGTTTTTT. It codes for CASSGTALGGTGELFF. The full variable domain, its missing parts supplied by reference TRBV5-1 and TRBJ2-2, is KAGVTQTPRYLIKTRGQQVTLSCSPISGHRSVSWYQQTPGQGLQFLFEYFSETQRNKGNFPGRFSGRQFSNSRSEMNVSTLELGDSALYLCASSGTALGGTGELFFGEGSRLTVL.

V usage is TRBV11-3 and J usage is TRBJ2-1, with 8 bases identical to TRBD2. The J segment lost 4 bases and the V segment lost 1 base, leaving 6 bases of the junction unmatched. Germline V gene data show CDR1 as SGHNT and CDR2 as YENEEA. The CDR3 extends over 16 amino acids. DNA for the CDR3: TGTGCCAGCAGCTTAGGGGGTAGCGGGGCTTACAATGAGCAGTTCTTC. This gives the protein CASSLGGSGAYNEQFF.

CDR3 in amino acids: CASSRGTPPETQYF. CDR3 bases: TGTGCCAGCAGCCGGGGGACTCCCCCAGAGACCCAGTACTTC. The gene calls are TRBV7-3 and TRBJ2-5; maybe TRBD2 (6 bases). V gave up 5 bases and J gave up 4 bases, with 14 bases separating them. Germline V gene lookup returns CDR1 SGHTA and CDR2 FQGTGA. The CDR3 length is 14 residues.

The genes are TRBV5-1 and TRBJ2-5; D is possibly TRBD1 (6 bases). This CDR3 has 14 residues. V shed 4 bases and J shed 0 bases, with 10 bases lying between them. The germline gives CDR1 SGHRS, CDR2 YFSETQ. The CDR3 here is CASSPGQNQETQYF. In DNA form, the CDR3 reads TGCGCCAGCAGCCCCGGACAGAACCAAGAGACCCAGTACTTC. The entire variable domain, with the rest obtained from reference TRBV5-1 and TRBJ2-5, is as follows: KAGVTQTPRYLIKTRGQQVTLSCSPISGHRSVSWYQQTPGQGLQFLFEYFSETQRNKGNFPGRFSGRQFSNSRSEMNVSTLELGDSALYLCASSPGQNQETQYFGPGTRLLVL.

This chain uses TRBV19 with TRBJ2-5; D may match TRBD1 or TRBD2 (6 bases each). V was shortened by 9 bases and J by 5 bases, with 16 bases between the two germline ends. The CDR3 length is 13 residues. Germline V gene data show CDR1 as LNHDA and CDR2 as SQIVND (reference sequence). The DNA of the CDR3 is TGTGCCAGCGCCTCCGGGGGCCGGGAGACCCAGTACTTC. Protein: CASASGGRETQYF.

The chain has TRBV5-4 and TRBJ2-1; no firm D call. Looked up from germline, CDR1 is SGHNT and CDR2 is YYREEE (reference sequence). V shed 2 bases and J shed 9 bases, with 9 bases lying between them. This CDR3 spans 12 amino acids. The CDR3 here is CASSLDGGEQFF. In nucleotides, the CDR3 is TGTGCCAGCAGCTTAGACGGTGGTGAGCAGTTCTTC.